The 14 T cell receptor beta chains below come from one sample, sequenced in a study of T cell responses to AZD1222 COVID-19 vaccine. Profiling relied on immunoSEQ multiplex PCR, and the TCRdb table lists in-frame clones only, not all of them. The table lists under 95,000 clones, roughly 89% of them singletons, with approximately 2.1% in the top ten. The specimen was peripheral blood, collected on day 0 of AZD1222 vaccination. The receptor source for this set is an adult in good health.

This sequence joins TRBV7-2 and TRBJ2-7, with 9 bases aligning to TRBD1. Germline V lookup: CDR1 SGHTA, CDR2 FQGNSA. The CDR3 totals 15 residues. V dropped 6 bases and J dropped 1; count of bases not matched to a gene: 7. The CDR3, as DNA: TGTGCCAGCAGAATACAGGGGGCCCCTTCCTACGAGCAGTACTTC. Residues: CASRIQGAPSYEQYF.

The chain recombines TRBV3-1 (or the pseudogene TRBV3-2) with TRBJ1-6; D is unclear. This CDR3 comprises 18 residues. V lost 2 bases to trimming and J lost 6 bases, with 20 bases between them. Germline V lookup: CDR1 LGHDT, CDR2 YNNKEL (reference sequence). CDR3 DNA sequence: TGTGCCAGCAGCCAAACGCCGGTAACGCTCCGAAGTAATTCACCCCTCCACTTT. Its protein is CASSQTPVTLRSNSPLHF.

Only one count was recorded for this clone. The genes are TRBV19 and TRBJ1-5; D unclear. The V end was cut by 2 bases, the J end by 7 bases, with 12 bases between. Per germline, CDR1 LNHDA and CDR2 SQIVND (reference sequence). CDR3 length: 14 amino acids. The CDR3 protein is CASSINPGGQPQHF. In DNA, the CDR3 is TGTGCCAGTAGTATAAACCCCGGAGGCCAGCCCCAGCATTTT. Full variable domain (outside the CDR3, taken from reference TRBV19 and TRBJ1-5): DGGITQSPKYLFRKEGQNVTLSCEQNLNHDAMYWYRQDPGQGLRLIYYSQIVNDFQKGDIAEGYSVSREKKESFPLTVTSAQKNPTAFYLCASSINPGGQPQHFGDGTRLSIL.

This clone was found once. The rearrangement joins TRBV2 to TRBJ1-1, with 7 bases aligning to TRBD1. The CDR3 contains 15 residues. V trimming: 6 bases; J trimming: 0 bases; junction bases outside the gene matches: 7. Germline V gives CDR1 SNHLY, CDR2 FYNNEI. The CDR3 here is CASRRQGSMNTEAFF. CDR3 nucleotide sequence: TGTGCCAGCAGACGACAGGGCAGCATGAACACTGAAGCTTTCTTT.

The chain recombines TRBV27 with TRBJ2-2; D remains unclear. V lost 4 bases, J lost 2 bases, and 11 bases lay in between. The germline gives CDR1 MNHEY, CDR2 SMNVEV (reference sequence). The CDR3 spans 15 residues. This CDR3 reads CASSYAIQNTGELFF. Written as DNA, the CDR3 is TGTGCCAGCAGTTACGCAATCCAAAACACCGGGGAGCTGTTTTTT.

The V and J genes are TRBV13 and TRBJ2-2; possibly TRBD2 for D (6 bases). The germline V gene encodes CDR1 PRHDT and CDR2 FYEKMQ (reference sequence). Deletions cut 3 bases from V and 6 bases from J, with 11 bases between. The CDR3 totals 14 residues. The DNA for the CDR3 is TGTGCCAGCAGCTTGGGGAGGTTGGCCGGGGAGCTGTTTTTT. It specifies CASSLGRLAGELFF.

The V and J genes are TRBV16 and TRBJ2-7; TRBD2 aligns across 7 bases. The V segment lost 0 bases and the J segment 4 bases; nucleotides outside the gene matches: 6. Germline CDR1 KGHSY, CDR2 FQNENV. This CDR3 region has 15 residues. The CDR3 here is CASSQSRLAAYEQYF. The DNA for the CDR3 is TGTGCCAGCAGCCAATCTCGGCTAGCGGCGTACGAGCAGTACTTC.

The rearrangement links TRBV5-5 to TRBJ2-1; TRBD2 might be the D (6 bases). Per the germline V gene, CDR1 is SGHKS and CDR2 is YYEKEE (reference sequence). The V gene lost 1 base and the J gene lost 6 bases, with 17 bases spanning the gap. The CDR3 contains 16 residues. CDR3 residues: CASSLKVGLNANEQFF. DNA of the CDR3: TGTGCCAGCAGCTTGAAAGTCGGACTAAACGCCAATGAGCAGTTCTTC. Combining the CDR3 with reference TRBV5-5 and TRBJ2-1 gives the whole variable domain DAGVTQSPTHLIKTRGQQVTLRCSPISGHKSVSWYQQVLGQGPQFIFQYYEKEERGRGNFPDRFSARQFPNYSSELNVNALLLGDSALYLCASSLKVGLNANEQFFGPGTRLTVL.

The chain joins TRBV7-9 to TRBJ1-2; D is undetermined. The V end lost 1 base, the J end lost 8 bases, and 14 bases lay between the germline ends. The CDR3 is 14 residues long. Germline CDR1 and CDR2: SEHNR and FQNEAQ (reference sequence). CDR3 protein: CASSLGATTEGYTF. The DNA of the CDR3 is TGTGCCAGCAGCTTAGGGGCAACCACGGAAGGCTACACCTTC.

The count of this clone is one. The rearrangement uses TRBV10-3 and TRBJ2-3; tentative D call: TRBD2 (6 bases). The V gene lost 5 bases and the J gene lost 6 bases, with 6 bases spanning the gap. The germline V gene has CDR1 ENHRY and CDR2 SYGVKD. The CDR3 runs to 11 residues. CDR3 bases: TGTGCCATCAGTCGGGGGGATACGCAGTATTTT. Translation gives CAISRGDTQYF.

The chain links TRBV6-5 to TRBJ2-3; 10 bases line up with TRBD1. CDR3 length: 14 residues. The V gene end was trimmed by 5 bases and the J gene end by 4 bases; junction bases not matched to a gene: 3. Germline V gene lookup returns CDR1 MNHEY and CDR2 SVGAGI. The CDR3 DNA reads TGTGCCAGCAGTCCCGGACAGGGGGCAGATACGCAGTATTTT. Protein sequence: CASSPGQGADTQYF.

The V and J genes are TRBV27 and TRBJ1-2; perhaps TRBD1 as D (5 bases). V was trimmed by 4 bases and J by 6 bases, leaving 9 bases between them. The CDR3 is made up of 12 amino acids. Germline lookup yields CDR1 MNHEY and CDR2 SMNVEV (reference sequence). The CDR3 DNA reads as TGTGCCAGCAGTTCTGCAGGGAATGGCTACACCTTC. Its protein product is CASSSAGNGYTF.

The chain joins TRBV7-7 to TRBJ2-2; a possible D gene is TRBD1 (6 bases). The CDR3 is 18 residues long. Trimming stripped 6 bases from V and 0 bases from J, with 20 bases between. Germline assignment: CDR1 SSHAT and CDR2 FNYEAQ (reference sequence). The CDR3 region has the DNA TGTGCCAGCAGTTCATCACCGGGACACCTAACGAACACCGGGGAGCTGTTTTTT. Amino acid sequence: CASSSSPGHLTNTGELFF. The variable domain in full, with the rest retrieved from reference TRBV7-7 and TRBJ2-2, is GAGVSQSPRYKVTKRGQDVTLRCDPISSHATLYWYQQALGQGPEFLTYFNYEAQPDKSGLPSDRFSAERPEGSISTLTIQRTEQRDSAMYRCASSSSPGHLTNTGELFFGEGSRLTVL.

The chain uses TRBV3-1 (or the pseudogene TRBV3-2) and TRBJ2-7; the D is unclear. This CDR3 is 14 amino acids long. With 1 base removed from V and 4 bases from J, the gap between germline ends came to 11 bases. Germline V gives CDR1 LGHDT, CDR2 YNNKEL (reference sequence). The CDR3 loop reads CASSQGNTRYEQYF. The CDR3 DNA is TGTGCCAGCAGCCAAGGTAACACCAGATACGAGCAGTACTTC.